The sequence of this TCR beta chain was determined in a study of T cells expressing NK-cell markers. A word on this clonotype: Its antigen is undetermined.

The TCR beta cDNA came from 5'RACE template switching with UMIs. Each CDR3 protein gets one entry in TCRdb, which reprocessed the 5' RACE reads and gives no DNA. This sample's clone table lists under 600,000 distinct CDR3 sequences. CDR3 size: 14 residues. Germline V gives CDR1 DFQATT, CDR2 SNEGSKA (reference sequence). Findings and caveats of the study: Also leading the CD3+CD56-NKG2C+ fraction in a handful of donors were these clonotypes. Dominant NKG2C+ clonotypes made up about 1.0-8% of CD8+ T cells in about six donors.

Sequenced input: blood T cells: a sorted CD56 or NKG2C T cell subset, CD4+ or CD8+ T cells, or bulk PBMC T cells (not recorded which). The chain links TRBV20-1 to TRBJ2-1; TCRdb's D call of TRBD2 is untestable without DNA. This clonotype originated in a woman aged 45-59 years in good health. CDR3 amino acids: CSARGLGLHNEQFF.